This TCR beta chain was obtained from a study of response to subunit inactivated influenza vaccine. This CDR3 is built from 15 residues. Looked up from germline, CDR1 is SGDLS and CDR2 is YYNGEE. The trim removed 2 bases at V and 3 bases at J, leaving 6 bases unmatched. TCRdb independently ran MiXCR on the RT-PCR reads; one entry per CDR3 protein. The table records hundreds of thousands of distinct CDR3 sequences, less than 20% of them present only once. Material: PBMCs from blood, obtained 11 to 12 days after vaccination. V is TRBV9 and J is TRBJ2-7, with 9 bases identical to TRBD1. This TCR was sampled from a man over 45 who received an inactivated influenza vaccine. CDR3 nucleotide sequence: TGTGCCAGCAGCGTCCAGACAGGGGGTATCTACGAGCAGTACTTC. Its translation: CASSVQTGGIYEQYF.